Listed below are T cell receptor beta chains from one sample, sequenced in a study of blood T cell repertoires in COVID-19. Produced via immunoSEQ multiplex PCR; TCRdb's table is partial and in-frame only. The table records approximately 350,000 clones, around 89% of them present only once. Sequenced input: peripheral blood. The receptors stem from a woman aged 25 to 39 with COVID-19, enrolled during active disease. The CDR3 runs from the conserved cysteine through the conserved F or W.

v_call	cdr3_aa
TRBV6-2/TRBV6-3	CASSYSSRLTDTQYF
TRBV5-4	CASSLELSRLAGKETQYF
TRBV7-2	CASSLDGSTDTQYF
TRBV3-1/TRBV3-2	CASSQGDAGTSGETSTDTQYF
TRBV6-6	CASSTRDRGTEAFF
TRBV6-5	CASSSIANTGELFF
TRBV9	CARKREVPYNEQFF
TRBV7-2	CASSFRVSRAANEKLFF
TRBV6-5	CASSYSRGNTGELFF
TRBV10-1	CASSSRYLNTEAFF
TRBV28	CASSRRGGSNQPQHF
TRBV27	CASSFDPLGQGTYGYTF
TRBV5-1	CASSSGQADEKLFF
TRBV5-6	CASSPGRLSGTANYEQYF
TRBV19	CASSIAQGPRGNTIYF
TRBV20-1	CSASSSGQDVGTGELFF
TRBV3-1/TRBV3-2	CASSQGWASGNTQYF
TRBV3-1/TRBV3-2	CASSQEGREANYGYTF
TRBV9	CASSGDRGEAFF
TRBV3-1/TRBV3-2	CASSQDREVKEPLGRKETQYF
TRBV2	CASSNLWGVGAKNIQYF
TRBV10-1	CASSESFRAGGPRSYNEQFF
TRBV30	CAWSGGPNNEQFF
TRBV24-1	CATSGGSGNEQFF
TRBV11-2	CASSFQGAGNEQFF
TRBV27	CASSSHWGDSADTQYF
TRBV6-2/TRBV6-3	CASSYPTGGLNTEAFF
TRBV9	CASSVAAGQETQYF
TRBV7-9	CASGEAQPQHF
TRBV19	CASDQGQISNQPQHF
TRBV27	CASSPLAPGLAGGYQETQYF
TRBV28	CASRPGQGLYEQYF
TRBV24-1	CATSDTYNEQFF
TRBV10-3	CAISESVSGGTDTQYF
TRBV13	CASSSEGGGAYEQYF
TRBV19	CASSFLTDKSLAKNIQYF
TRBV6-5	CASSYGRTGGLTQYF
TRBV6-2/TRBV6-3	CASSLVSYYSPLHF
TRBV7-9	CASGPGTGVGANVLTF
TRBV7-2	CATSPGQGSRGYTF
TRBV13	CASSPATRTGDYEQYF
TRBV3-1/TRBV3-2	CASSQGRTGEAFF
TRBV11-3	CASSSPGRGLQETQYF